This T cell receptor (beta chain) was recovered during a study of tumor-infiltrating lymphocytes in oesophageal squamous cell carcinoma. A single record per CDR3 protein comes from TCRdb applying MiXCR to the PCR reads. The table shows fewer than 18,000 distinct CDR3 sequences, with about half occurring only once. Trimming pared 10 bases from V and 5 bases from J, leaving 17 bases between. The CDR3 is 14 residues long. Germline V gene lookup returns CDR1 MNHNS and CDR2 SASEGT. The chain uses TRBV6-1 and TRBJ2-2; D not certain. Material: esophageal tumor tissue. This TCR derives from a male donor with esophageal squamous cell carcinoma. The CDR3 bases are TGTGCCACCAAAAAGGCCTCGACGACCGGGGAGCTGTTTTTT. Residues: CATKKASTTGELFF.